Below, one T cell receptor (beta chain) is given with its context. This specimen comes from a study of control samples from healthy donors and cancer patients. Germline-derived CDR1 and CDR2 are MNHEY and SVGAGI. CDR3 size: 15 residues. V lost 6 bases to trimming and J lost 2 bases, with 17 bases between them. Method: immunoSEQ multiplex PCR; TCRdb's copy keeps in-frame clones and lacks some. The sample lists some 150,000 clones, over 85% occurring once. The TCR sequence derives from a man aged 50 to 59 in good health. This chain joins TRBV6-5 and TRBJ2-7; possibly TRBD1 for D (5 bases). Sequencing input: blood. CDR3: CASRSRLKGAYEQYF. Here the CDR3 DNA reads TGTGCCAGCAGGTCTCGACTTAAAGGGGCCTACGAGCAGTACTTC.